This section outlines one T cell receptor (beta chain) sequence together with its context. Its cognate antigen is unknown. This CDR3 is 15 amino acids long. V was pared by 5 bases and J by 2 bases, with 6 bases of the junction left unmatched. The germline CDR1 and CDR2 sequences are SGHTA and FQGNSA. Assay: immunoSEQ multiplex PCR; the TCRdb copy retains only in-frame clones and omits some. This table has around 64,000 clones, over 80% appearing once. Blood samples were obtained at baseline, cycle 4 day 1, and cycle 7 day 1. The sample is drawn from a study of OX40 agonist ivuxolimab in advanced cancers. Study overall: Those enrolled were less than 85% male, with a mean age of roughly 60 years and ages from about 20 to 90.

Study-level findings and limits: Clones of CD4+ and CD8+ blood T cells grew by week 6 at doses of 0.1 to 3.0 mg/kg.

The sequences come from CD4+ or CD8+ T cells sorted from blood, collected in a trial of the OX40 agonist ivuxolimab. This rearrangement joins TRBV7-2 to TRBJ1-1; 9 bases are shared with TRBD1. This receptor was identified in an adult with an advanced solid tumor such as melanoma, head and neck, liver or kidney cancer. CDR3 sequence (DNA): TGTGCCAGCAGCCCTCCGGGACAGGGTAACACTGAAGCTTTCTTT. Amino acids: CASSPPGQGNTEAFF.